Below, 4 T cell receptor beta chains from the same sample are listed, as sequenced in a study of blood T cell repertoires in COVID-19. The table came from immunoSEQ multiplex PCR; TCRdb's copy has only in-frame clones and leaves some out. The sample has around 160,000 clones, around 75% seen once; the top ten hold around 14%. Sequences were obtained from peripheral blood. The receptor set was obtained from a woman at least 80 years old with acute or convalescent COVID-19.

The gene calls are TRBV6-1 and TRBJ1-6, with TRBD1 as a possible D gene (6 bases). V was clipped by 2 bases and J by 9 bases, with 14 bases between them. Germline CDR1 is MNHNS and CDR2 is SASEGT. This CDR3 comprises 15 residues. CDR3 coding DNA: TGTGCCAGCAGTGAACAGGGCAGGGGACGTTCACCCCTCCACTTT. Translation gives CASSEQGRGRSPLHF.

V gene TRBV28 combines with J gene TRBJ2-7, with a weak D call TRBD1 (6 bases). V lost 4 bases and J 2 bases, leaving 6 bases between the germline ends. CDR3 size: 12 residues. Germline CDR1 MDHEN, CDR2 SYDVKM. The CDR3 protein is CASSYRAYEQYF. The CDR3 DNA is TGTGCCAGCAGTTACAGGGCCTACGAGCAGTACTTC.

This clone was detected only a few times. The chain joins TRBV5-5 to TRBJ1-2, with 8 bases matching TRBD1. CDR3 length equals 16 residues. V lost 2 bases, J lost 6 bases, and 12 bases stayed unmatched. In germline, CDR1 is SGHKS, CDR2 YYEKEE (reference sequence). The CDR3 sequence: CASSFGRQGQGNGYTF. The DNA for the CDR3 is TGTGCCAGCAGCTTCGGCCGACAGGGGCAGGGGAATGGCTACACCTTC. The whole variable domain, remainder taken from reference TRBV5-5 and TRBJ1-2, is DAGVTQSPTHLIKTRGQQVTLRCSPISGHKSVSWYQQVLGQGPQFIFQYYEKEERGRGNFPDRFSARQFPNYSSELNVNALLLGDSALYLCASSFGRQGQGNGYTFGSGTRLTVV.

The chain links TRBV4-1 to TRBJ2-7; a possible D gene is TRBD1 (5 bases). The V gene's germline CDR1 is MGHRA and CDR2 YSYEKL. CDR3 length equals 15 residues. Trimming took off 0 bases at V and 2 bases at J, with 11 bases between the two ends. The CDR3: CASSQEGQGAYEQYF. As DNA, the CDR3 is TGCGCCAGCAGCCAAGAGGGCCAGGGTGCCTACGAGCAGTACTTC.